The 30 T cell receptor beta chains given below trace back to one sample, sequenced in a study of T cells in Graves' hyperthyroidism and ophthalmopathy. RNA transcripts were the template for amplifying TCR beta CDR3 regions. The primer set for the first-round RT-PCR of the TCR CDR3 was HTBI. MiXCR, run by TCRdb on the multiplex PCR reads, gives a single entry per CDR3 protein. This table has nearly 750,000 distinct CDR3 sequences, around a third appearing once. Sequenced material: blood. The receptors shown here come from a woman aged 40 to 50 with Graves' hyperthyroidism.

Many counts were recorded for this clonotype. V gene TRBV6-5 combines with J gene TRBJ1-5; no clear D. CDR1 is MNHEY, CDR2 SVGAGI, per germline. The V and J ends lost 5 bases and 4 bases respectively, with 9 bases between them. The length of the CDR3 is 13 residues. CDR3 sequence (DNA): TGTGCCAGCAGTACCCCTGTTAATCAGCCCCAGCATTTT. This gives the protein CASSTPVNQPQHF.

CDR3 sequence (DNA): TGTGCCAGCAGTGAATGGGACAAACGCAATCAGCCCCAGCATTTT. Protein: CASSEWDKRNQPQHF. The rearrangement uses TRBV2 and TRBJ1-5, with D tentatively TRBD1 (6 bases). This CDR3 spans 15 amino acids. The germline gives CDR1 SNHLY, CDR2 FYNNEI. The V and J ends lost 2 bases and 2 bases respectively, with 10 bases between them.

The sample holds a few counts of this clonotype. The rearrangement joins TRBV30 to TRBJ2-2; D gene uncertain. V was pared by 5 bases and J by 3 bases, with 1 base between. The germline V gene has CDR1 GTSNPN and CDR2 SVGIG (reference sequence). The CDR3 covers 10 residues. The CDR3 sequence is CAWDTGELFF. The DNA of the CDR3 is TGTGCCTGGGACACCGGGGAGCTGTTTTTT.

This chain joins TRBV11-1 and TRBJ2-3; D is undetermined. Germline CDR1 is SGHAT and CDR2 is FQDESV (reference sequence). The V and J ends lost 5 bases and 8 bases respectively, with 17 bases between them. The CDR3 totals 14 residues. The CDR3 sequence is CASSLERPVSTQYF. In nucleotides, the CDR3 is TGTGCCAGCAGCCTAGAGAGGCCCGTGAGTACGCAGTATTTT. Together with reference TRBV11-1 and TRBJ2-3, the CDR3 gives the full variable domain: EAEVAQSPRYKITEKSQAVAFWCDPISGHATLYWYRQILGQGPELLVQFQDESVVDDSQLPKDRFSAERLKGVDSTLKIQPAELGDSAMYLCASSLERPVSTQYFGPGTRLTVL.

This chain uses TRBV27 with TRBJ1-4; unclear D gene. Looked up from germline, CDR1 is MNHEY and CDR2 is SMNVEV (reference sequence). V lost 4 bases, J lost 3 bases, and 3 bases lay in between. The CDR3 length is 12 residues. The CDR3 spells CASSSPNEKLFF. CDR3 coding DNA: TGTGCCAGCAGTTCCCCTAATGAAAAACTGTTTTTT.

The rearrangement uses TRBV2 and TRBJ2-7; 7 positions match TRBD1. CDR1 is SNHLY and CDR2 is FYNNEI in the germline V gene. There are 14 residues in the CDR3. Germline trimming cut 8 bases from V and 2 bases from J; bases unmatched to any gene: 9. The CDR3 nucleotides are TGTGCCAGCTCACACCTGACAGGGACCTACGAGCAGTACTTC. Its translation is CASSHLTGTYEQYF.

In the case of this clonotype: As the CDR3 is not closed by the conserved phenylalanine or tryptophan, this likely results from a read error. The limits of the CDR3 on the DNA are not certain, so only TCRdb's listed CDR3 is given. This CDR3 reads CASSRKGPSTS. The chain joins TRBV11-2 to TRBJ2-7. The CDR3 length equals 11 residues, ends included. Germline V gene lookup returns CDR1 SGHAT and CDR2 FQNNGV.

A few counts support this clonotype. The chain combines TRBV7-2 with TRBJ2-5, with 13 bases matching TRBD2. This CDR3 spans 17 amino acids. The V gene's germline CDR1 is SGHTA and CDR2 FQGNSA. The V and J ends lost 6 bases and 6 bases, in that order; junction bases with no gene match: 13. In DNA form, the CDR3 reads TGTGCCAGCAGTTCTCACCGACTAGCGGGAGGATGGAAGACCCAGTACTTC. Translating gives CASSSHRLAGGWKTQYF.

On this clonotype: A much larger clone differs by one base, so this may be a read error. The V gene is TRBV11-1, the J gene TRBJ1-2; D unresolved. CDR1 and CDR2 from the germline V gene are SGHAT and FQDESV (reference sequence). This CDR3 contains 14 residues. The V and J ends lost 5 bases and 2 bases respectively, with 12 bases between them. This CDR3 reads CASSPGWENYGYTF. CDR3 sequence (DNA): TGTGCCAGCAGCCCGGGGTGGGAGAACTATGGCTACACCTTC.

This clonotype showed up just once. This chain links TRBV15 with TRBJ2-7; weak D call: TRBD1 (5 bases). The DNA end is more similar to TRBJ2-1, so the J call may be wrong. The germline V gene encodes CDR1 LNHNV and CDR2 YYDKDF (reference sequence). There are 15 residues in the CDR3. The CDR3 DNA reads TGTGCCACCAGCAGAGAAGATGACAGCCGATATGAGCAGTTCTTC. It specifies CATSREDDSRYEQFF.

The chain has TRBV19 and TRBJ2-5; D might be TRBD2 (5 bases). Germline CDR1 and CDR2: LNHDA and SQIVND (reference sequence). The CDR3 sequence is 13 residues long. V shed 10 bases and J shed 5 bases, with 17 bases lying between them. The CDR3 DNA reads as TGTGCCACCAGCGGACCCCCCGGGGAGACCCAGTACTTC. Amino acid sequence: CATSGPPGETQYF. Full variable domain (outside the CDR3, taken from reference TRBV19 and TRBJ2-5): DGGITQSPKYLFRKEGQNVTLSCEQNLNHDAMYWYRQDPGQGLRLIYYSQIVNDFQKGDIAEGYSVSREKKESFPLTVTSAQKNPTAFYLCATSGPPGETQYFGPGTRLLVL.

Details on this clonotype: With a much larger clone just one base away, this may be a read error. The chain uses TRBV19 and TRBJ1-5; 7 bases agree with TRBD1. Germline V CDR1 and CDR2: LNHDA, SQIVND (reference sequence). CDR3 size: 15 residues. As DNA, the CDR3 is TGTGCCAATAGTCTTCGACAGGGACCAAATCAGCCCCAGCATTTT. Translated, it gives CANSLRQGPNQPQHF.

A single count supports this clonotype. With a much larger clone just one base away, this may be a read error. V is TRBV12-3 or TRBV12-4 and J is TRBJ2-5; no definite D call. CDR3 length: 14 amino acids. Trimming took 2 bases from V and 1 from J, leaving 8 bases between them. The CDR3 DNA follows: TGTGCCAGCAGTTTACCACGGCTCCAAGAGACCCAGTACTTC. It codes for CASSLPRLQETQYF.

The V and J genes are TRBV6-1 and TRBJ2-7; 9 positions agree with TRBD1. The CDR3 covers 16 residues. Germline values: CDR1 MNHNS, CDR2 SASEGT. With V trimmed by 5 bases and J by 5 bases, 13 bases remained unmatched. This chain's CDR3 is CASSSIPGQGVHEQYF. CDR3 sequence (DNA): TGTGCCAGCAGTTCCATTCCGGGACAGGGCGTCCACGAGCAGTACTTC.

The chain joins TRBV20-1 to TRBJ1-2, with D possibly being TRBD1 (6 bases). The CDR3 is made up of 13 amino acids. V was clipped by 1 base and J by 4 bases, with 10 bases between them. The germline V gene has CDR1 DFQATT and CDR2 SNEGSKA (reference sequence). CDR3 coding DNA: TGCAGTGCTAGAGGGGGGCAGGGCTATGGCTACACCTTC. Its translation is CSARGGQGYGYTF.

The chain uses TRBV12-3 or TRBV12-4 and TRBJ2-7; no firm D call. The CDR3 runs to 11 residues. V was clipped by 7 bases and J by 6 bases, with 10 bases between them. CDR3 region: CASNVQREQYF. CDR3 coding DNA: TGTGCCAGCAATGTTCAGCGCGAGCAGTACTTC.

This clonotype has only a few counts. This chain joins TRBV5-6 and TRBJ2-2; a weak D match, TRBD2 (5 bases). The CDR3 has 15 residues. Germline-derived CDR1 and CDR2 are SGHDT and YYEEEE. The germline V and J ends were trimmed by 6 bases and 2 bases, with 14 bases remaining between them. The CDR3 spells CASTLVSGNTGELFF. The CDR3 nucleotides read TGTGCCAGCACCCTTGTCTCGGGAAACACCGGGGAGCTGTTTTTT.

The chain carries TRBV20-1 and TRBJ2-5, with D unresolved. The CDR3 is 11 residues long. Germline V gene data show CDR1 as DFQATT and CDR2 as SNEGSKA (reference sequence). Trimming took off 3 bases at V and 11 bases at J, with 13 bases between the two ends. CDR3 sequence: CSARGVDTQYF. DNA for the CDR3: TGCAGTGCTAGGGGCGTAGATACGCAGTACTTC.

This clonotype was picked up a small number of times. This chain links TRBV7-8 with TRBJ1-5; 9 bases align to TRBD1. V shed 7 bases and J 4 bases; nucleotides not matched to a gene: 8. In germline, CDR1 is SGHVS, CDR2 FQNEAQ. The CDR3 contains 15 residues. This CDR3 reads CASIPSGTGNQPQHF. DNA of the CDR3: TGTGCCAGCATCCCCTCCGGGACAGGGAATCAGCCCCAGCATTTT.

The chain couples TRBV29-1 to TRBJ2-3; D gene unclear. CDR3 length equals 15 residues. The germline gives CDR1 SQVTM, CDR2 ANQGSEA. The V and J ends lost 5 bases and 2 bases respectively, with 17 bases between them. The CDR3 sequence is CSVQGEPVLTDTQYF. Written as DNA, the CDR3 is TGCAGCGTTCAAGGAGAACCCGTTCTCACAGATACGCAGTATTTT.

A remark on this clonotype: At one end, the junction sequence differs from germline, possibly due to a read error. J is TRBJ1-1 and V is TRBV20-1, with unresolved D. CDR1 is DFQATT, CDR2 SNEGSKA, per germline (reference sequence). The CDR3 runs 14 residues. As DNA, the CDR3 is TGCAGTAGGACCGAAGATTTCATGAACACTGAAGCTCTCTTT. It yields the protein CSRTEDFMNTEALF.

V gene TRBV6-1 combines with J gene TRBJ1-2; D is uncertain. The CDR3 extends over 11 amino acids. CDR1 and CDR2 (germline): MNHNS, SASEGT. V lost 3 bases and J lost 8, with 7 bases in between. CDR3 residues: CASSDPGGYTF. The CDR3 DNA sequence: TGTGCCAGCAGTGATCCGGGAGGCTACACCTTC.

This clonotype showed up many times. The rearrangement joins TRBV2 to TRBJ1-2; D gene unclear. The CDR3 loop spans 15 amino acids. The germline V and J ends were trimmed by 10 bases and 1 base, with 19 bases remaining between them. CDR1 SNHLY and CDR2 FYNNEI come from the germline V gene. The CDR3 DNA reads TGTGCCACCGAGGGTGTCCGACGGAATAACTATGGCTACACCTTC. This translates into CATEGVRRNNYGYTF.

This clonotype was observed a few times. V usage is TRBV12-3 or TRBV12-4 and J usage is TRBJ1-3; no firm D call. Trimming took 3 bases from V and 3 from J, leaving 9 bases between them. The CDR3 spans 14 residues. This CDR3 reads CASSLYGFGNTIYF. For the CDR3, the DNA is TGTGCCAGCAGTTTGTACGGGTTTGGAAACACCATATATTTT.

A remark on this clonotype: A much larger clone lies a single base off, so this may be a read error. The CDR3 here is CASSYQAGTSTEASF. Here the CDR3 DNA reads TGTGCCAGCAGCTACCAGGCCGGGACATCTACTGAAGCTTCCTTT. The chain carries TRBV7-2 and TRBJ1-1; D is perhaps TRBD1 (6 bases). The CDR3 is 15 amino acids. Germline V gene lookup returns CDR1 SGHTA and CDR2 FQGNSA.

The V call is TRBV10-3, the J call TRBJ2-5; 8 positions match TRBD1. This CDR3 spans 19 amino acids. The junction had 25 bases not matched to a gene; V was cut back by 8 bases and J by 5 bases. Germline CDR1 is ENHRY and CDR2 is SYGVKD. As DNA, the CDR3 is TGTGCCATCGGGGGCGAGACAGGGGTCCTAGGTGACTTTTGGGAGACCCAGTACTTC. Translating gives CAIGGETGVLGDFWETQYF.

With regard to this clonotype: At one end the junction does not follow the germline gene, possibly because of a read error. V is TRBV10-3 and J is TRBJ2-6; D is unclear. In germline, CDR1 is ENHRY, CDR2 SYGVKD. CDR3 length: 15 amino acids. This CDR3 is CASSSPFSGANVLTF. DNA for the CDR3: TGTGCCAGCAGTTCCCCTTTCTCTGGGGCCAACGTCCTGACTTTC.

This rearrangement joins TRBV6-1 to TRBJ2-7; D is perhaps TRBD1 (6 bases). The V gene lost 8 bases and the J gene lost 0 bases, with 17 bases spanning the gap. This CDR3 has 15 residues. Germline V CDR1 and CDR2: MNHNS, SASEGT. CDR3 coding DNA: TGTGCCAGCGAGAGACAGGACGGGGTCTCCTACGAGCAGTACTTC. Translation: CASERQDGVSYEQYF.

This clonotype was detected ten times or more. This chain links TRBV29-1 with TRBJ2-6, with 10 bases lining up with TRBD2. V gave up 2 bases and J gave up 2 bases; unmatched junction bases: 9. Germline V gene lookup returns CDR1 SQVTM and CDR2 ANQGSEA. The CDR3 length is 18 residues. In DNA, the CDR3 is TGCAGCGTTGAACTTCCCAGCGGGGGGGCCGCTGGGGCCAACGTCCTGACTTTC. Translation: CSVELPSGGAAGANVLTF.

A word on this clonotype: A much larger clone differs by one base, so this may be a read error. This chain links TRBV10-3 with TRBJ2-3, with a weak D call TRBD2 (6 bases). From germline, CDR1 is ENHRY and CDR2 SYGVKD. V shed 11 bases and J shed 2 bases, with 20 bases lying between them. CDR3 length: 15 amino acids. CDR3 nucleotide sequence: TGTGCCGTCAAATCTCCGGGACTTAACACAGATACGCAGTATTTT. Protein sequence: CAVKSPGLNTDTQYF.